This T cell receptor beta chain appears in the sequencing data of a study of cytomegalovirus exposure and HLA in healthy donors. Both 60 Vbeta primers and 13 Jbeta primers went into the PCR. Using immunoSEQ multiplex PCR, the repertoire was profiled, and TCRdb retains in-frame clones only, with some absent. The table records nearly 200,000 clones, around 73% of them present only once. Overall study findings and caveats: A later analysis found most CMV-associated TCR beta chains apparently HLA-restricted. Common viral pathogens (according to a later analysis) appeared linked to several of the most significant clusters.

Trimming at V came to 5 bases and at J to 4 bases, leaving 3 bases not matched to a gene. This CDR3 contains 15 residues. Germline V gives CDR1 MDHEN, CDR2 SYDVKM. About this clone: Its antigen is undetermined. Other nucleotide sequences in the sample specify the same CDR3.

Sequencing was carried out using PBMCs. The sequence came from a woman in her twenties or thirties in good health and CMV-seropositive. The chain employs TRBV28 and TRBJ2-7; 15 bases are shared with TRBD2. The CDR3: CASSPGTSGRYEQYF. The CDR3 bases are TGTGCCAGCAGTCCCGGGACTAGCGGGAGGTACGAGCAGTACTTC.